This T cell receptor beta chain came from a study of prognosis after radiotherapy for stage I lung cancer. Looking at the study overall: No patient had concurrent therapy with stereotactic body radiotherapy. Distant metastases showed up in a few patients after radiotherapy, at a median of roughly seven months, while roughly 16 showed no significant progression.

The CDR3 contains 18 residues. Looked up from germline, CDR1 is SGHRS and CDR2 is YFSETQ. V lost 0 bases and J lost 5; bases outside the gene matches: 12. Genomic DNA served as the source from which two-round multiplex PCR generated TCR beta CDR3 amplicons. First-round PCR used primers specific to each TRBV and TRBJ gene. TCRdb reprocessed the multiplex PCR reads via MiXCR and lists one record per CDR3 protein. The repertoire holds around 20,000 distinct CDR3 sequences, with around 55% as singletons. Blood was drawn (roughly 6 milliliters of peripheral blood) at each of two time points. Worth noting for this clonotype: Antigen specificity is unknown.

Findings of the study overall: Among patients who developed distant metastases, Shannon entropy after stereotactic body radiation therapy was lower.

This receptor was taken from a donor of 50 years or more with non-small cell lung cancer. The gene calls are TRBV5-1 and TRBJ2-2; 8 nucleotides match TRBD2. Source: PBMCs, taken before or after stereotactic body radiation therapy (not recorded which). Here the CDR3 DNA reads TGCGCCAGCAGCTTGGGCCGGCTAGCGGGTATTGGGACCGGGGAGCTGTTTTTT. It codes for CASSLGRLAGIGTGELFF. Based on the CDR3 plus reference TRBV5-1 and TRBJ2-2, the full variable domain is KAGVTQTPRYLIKTRGQQVTLSCSPISGHRSVSWYQQTPGQGLQFLFEYFSETQRNKGNFPGRFSGRQFSNSRSEMNVSTLELGDSALYLCASSLGRLAGIGTGELFFGEGSRLTVL.